What follows are 10 T cell receptor beta chains derived from one specimen sequenced in a study of T-cell reconstitution after alpha-beta-depleted transplantation in children. For TCRbeta, the library was prepared with unique molecular identifiers. TCRdb reprocessed the PCR reads with MiXCR, giving one entry per CDR3 protein. The sample consists of roughly 48,000 distinct CDR3 sequences, roughly 5% of them appearing once. The sample in question was PBMCs, mostly from graft donor cells, obtained 60 days after TCRalphabeta/CD19-depleted stem cell transplant. These receptors were obtained from a female patient aged 2-10 years who had a stem cell transplant for aplastic anemia, so the T cells may come from the graft donor.

The chain links TRBV14 to TRBJ1-6; no clear D. Deletions cut 3 bases from V and 10 bases from J, with 4 bases between. Germline V gene sequence: CDR1 SGHDN, CDR2 FVKESK. This CDR3 region has 11 residues. In DNA form, the CDR3 reads TGTGCCAGCAGCCAGGACTCACCCCTCCACTTT. This gives the protein CASSQDSPLHF.

This clonotype was counted many times. The chain recombines TRBV20-1 with TRBJ2-2; D may be TRBD2 (6 bases). V was cut by 0 bases and J by 3 bases, with 14 bases left in between. Germline V gives CDR1 DFQATT, CDR2 SNEGSKA (reference sequence). This CDR3 spans 16 amino acids. The CDR3 region has the DNA TGCAGTGCTAGAGATAGACACGGAGGGGACACCGGGGAGCTGTTTTTT. This codes for CSARDRHGGDTGELFF.

In its sample, this clonotype was seen many times. The chain joins TRBV12-3 or TRBV12-4 to TRBJ2-1, with a tentative D call TRBD2 (7 bases). The CDR3 is made up of 15 amino acids. The ends were cut back, 2 bases at V and 9 bases at J, with 17 bases in the middle. The CDR3 region has the DNA TGTGCCAGCAGTTTACCCGGGACTAAGGGGGGTGAGCAGTTCTTC. Protein product: CASSLPGTKGGEQFF.

The sample holds a few counts of this clonotype. CDR3: CSAEQGGGNSPLHF. In DNA, the CDR3 is TGCAGTGCGGAACAGGGCGGGGGGAATTCACCCCTCCACTTT. The V gene is TRBV20-1, the J gene TRBJ1-6; possibly TRBD1 for D (6 bases). Trimming pared 6 bases from V and 7 bases from J, leaving 16 bases between. The CDR3 is 14 amino acids. In germline, CDR1 is DFQATT, CDR2 SNEGSKA (reference sequence).

This clonotype was detected ten times or more. This chain uses TRBV5-4 with TRBJ2-3, with D hard to call. Trimming removed 6 bases at V and 1 base at J, with 12 bases between. CDR1 and CDR2 (germline): SGHNT, YYREEE (reference sequence). The CDR3 is 14 amino acids. CDR3 protein: CASTAADGTDTQYF. The CDR3 DNA is TGTGCCAGCACCGCGGCGGATGGCACAGATACGCAGTATTTT.

This clonotype was counted many times. V is TRBV12-3 or TRBV12-4 and J is TRBJ1-2; a weak D match, TRBD1 (6 bases). V was pared by 5 bases and J by 4 bases, with 14 bases between. This CDR3 contains 14 residues. CDR3 sequence: CASSPGHGIYGYTF. The CDR3 DNA reads TGTGCCAGCAGTCCGGGACATGGGATCTATGGCTACACCTTC.

This CDR3 is CASSHQWGAYNEQFF. In DNA, the CDR3 is TGTGCCAGTAGTCATCAGTGGGGAGCCTACAATGAGCAGTTCTTC. The chain recombines TRBV19 with TRBJ2-1; D possibly corresponds to TRBD2 (5 bases). CDR3 size: 15 residues. Germline loops: CDR1 LNHDA, CDR2 SQIVND (reference sequence). Trimming removed 5 bases at V and 2 bases at J, with 13 bases between.

J is TRBJ2-5 and V is TRBV7-9; 9 bases are shared with TRBD2. This CDR3 comprises 16 residues. CDR1 is SEHNR and CDR2 is FQNEAQ in the germline V gene (reference sequence). Unmatched junction bases numbered 8, after V lost 1 base and J lost 5 bases. Written as DNA, the CDR3 is TGTGCCAGCAGCTTAGGGCTAGCGGGGTTTGGTGAGACCCAGTACTTC. Its translation: CASSLGLAGFGETQYF.

This clonotype was found many times. The J gene is TRBJ1-2, the V gene TRBV7-3; 9 bases agree with TRBD1. The CDR3 is 14 amino acids. Trimming took 6 bases from V and 7 from J; bases not matched to a gene: 9. Germline V CDR1 and CDR2: SGHTA, FQGTGA. CDR3 residues: CASRPGQGDFGYTF. The DNA of the CDR3 is TGTGCCAGCAGACCGGGACAGGGAGATTTTGGCTACACCTTC.

The CDR3 sequence: CASSSPDRVPGELFF. CDR3 DNA: TGTGCCAGCAGCTCTCCGGACAGGGTACCCGGGGAGCTGTTTTTT. This chain links TRBV7-9 with TRBJ2-2; TRBD1 aligns across 8 bases. The CDR3 totals 15 residues. Germline-derived CDR1 and CDR2 are SEHNR and FQNEAQ (reference sequence). V lost 4 bases and J lost 6; bases outside the gene matches: 7.